A selection of T cell receptor beta chains follows, all from one sample in a study of blood T cells in healthy people across ages. TCRdb itself ran the 5' RACE reads through MiXCR, one entry per CDR3 protein. The profile shows roughly 800,000 distinct CDR3 sequences, approximately 25% of them singletons. A further study also used this sample, focusing on T cells of mothers and their children.

Sequenced: blood. These receptors all come from a boy aged 10-17 years in good health. The CDR3 runs from the conserved cysteine through the conserved F or W. Each record gives: clone size, J gene, V gene, D gene, CDR3 DNA, CDR3 protein. The D gene is left open where the match is weak. Some rows mark clone size as missing; the rest say once, few, many or name a class of expanded clone.

-	TRBJ2-3	TRBV6-2/TRBV6-3	-	TGTGCCAGCAGTTACTCGTCCGCAAGTTACACAGATACGCAGTATTTT	CASSYSSASYTDTQYF
-	TRBJ1-4	TRBV29-1	-	TGCAGCAGCAGTGGAGGGAAGGGTGAAAAACTGTTTTTT	CSSSGGKGEKLFF
-	TRBJ2-5	TRBV14	-	TGTGCCAGCAGCCAATACCCCGAAGAGACCCAGTACTTC	CASSQYPEETQYF
-	TRBJ2-4	TRBV20-1	-	TGCAGTGCTAGCGGCCAGTCAAACATTCAGTACTTC	CSASGQSNIQYF
few	TRBJ2-1	TRBV11-2	-	TGTGCCAGCAGCTTAGACGTCTCGGAGCAGTTCTTC	CASSLDVSEQFF
few	TRBJ2-5	TRBV4-3	-	TGCGCCAGCAGCCAAGAACTGGGGGAGACCCAGTACTTC	CASSQELGETQYF
many	TRBJ2-7	TRBV12-3/TRBV12-4	TRBD2	TGTGCCAGCAGTGGACTAGCCTACGAGCAGTACTTC	CASSGLAYEQYF
few	TRBJ2-5	TRBV4-3	-	TGCGCCAGCAGCCAAGACGGAGAACCCCAAGAGACCCAGTACTTC	CASSQDGEPQETQYF
few	TRBJ2-4	TRBV27	TRBD2	TGTGCCAGCAGTTTATCATGGGTAGCGGGGGGCTGGGAAAACATTCAGTACTTC	CASSLSWVAGGWENIQYF
few	TRBJ2-2	TRBV9	TRBD2	TGTGCCAGCAGCGAGGGATGGACTAGCGGGAGTACCGGGGAGCTGTTTTTT	CASSEGWTSGSTGELFF
-	TRBJ2-5	TRBV3-1	TRBD1	TGTGCCAGCAGCCAAGGGGTCGGAACAGGGGGCTTTGAGACCCAGTACTTC	CASSQGVGTGGFETQYF
few	TRBJ2-5	TRBV9	-	TGTGCCAGCAGCGTGCGGGACACCTACCAAGAGACCCAGTACTTC	CASSVRDTYQETQYF
-	TRBJ2-4	TRBV6-5	TRBD1	TGTGCCAGCACTCCCACAGGGGGCGGGAACATTCAGTACTTC	CASTPTGGGNIQYF
-	TRBJ1-2	TRBV5-1	-	TGCGCCAGCAGCTTGGGAGGGGTGCGGGACACCTTC	CASSLGGVRDTF
once	TRBJ2-1	TRBV24-1	-	TGTGCCACCAGTGATTTGGGATACAATGAGCAGTTCTTC	CATSDLGYNEQFF
-	TRBJ1-1	TRBV20-1	-	TGCAGTGCTAGAGTAGGCAGTAGGACCACTGAAGCTTTCTTT	CSARVGSRTTEAFF
-	TRBJ2-2	TRBV7-2	TRBD2	TGTGCCAGCAGCTCCCTCACTAGCGGGGGTAGCACCGGGGAGCTGTTTTTT	CASSSLTSGGSTGELFF
-	TRBJ2-7	TRBV11-2	-	TGTGCCAGCAGCTTAGATCCTCCCCCTGTACCTCCGCTCGAGCAGTACTTC	CASSLDPPPVPPLEQYF
few	TRBJ2-1	TRBV7-2	TRBD2	TGTGCCAGCAGCTTAGAGGCCGCGGGAGAGTTAAATGAGCAGTTCTTC	CASSLEAAGELNEQFF
few	TRBJ2-7	TRBV25-1	-	TGTGCCAGCAGTGAACGTCCGGGCTTGGACGAGCAGTACTTC	CASSERPGLDEQYF
-	TRBJ1-5	TRBV7-8	-	TGTGCCAGCAGCTTCCCGAATCAGCCCCAGCATTTT	CASSFPNQPQHF
-	TRBJ2-5	TRBV2	TRBD2	TGTGCCAGCAGTGGCGGGGGGGCAAATCGGGAGACCCAGTACTTC	CASSGGGANRETQYF